A selection of T cell receptor beta chains follows, all from one sample in a study of blood T cell repertoires in COVID-19. Data came from immunoSEQ multiplex PCR; TCRdb stores just in-frame clones and leaves some out. Seen here are hundreds of thousands of clones, roughly nine tenths observed once, and the top ten hold roughly 0.9%. The material sequenced was peripheral blood. The receptors were gathered from a man aged 18 to 35 with COVID-19, enrolled during active disease. The CDR3 runs from the conserved cysteine through the conserved F or W. A D gene is named only where the DNA matches it firmly. Clone size is given for some rows only: seen once, a few or many times, or a class if the clone is expanded.

D | J | V | size | DNA | CDR3
TRBD1 | TRBJ2-2 | TRBV19 | - | TGTGCCAGTACCCACCGGGACAGGGAAAGAACCGGGGAGCTGTTTTTT | CASTHRDRERTGELFF
TRBD1 | TRBJ2-7 | TRBV7-2 | - | TGTGCCAGCAGCTTTGGGACAGTCCTCTACGAGCAGTACTTC | CASSFGTVLYEQYF
- | TRBJ1-4 | TRBV5-5 | - | TGTGCCAGCAGCCTTGCAGGGGCAGGGGCTGAAAAACTGTTTTTT | CASSLAGAGAEKLFF
- | TRBJ1-1 | TRBV11-2 | - | TGTGCCAGCAGCTCAGGACGGCAGGGCGGAGCTTTCTTT | CASSSGRQGGAFF
- | TRBJ2-5 | TRBV5-1 | - | TGCGCCAGCAGCTTTAGACATCAAGAGACCCAGTACTTC | CASSFRHQETQYF
- | TRBJ1-2 | TRBV5-6 | - | TGTGCCAGCAGCCGGGTCCAGGGTGCCCATGGCTACACCTTC | CASSRVQGAHGYTF
TRBD1 | TRBJ1-2 | TRBV19 | - | TGTGCCAGTAGTAATGTCGGGGACAGGACGTTTGGCTACACCTTC | CASSNVGDRTFGYTF
- | TRBJ1-2 | TRBV2 | - | TGTGCCAGCAGTGACCGCCGGGACTCCAGAGGCATCTATGGCTACACCTTC | CASSDRRDSRGIYGYTF
- | TRBJ1-6 | TRBV6-1 | - | TGTGCCAGCAGTGAAGGACAGTGGGCCTATAATTCACCCCTCCACTTT | CASSEGQWAYNSPLHF
TRBD1 | TRBJ2-5 | TRBV2 | - | TGTGCCAGCAGTGATGGACAGGGCCACCAAGAGACCCAGTACTTC | CASSDGQGHQETQYF
- | TRBJ2-7 | TRBV14 | once | TGTGCCAGCAGCCAAGTAGTTGGAGGTGGCGAGCAGTACTTC | CASSQVVGGGEQYF